A single sample is the source of the 9 T cell receptor beta chains below, sequenced in a study of vaccination effects on CD4 cells after COVID-19. Antigens for these TCRs are unknown. Some clones are missing from TCRdb's copy, which holds only in-frame ones; the method was immunoSEQ multiplex PCR. This sample has about 45,000 clones, with around 70% found just once. Following culture for about ten days, CD4+ T cells were isolated. The participants, recipients of two vaccine doses, got either BNT162b2 or mRNA-1273. The specimen was CD4+ T cells from PBMCs cultured without peptide, collected after COVID-19 vaccination. All receptors derive from a human donor who received a COVID-19 vaccine.

The CDR3 region has the DNA TGTGCCAGCAGCCGAGGACTCTACAATGAGCAGTTCTTC. This codes for CASSRGLYNEQFF. The rearrangement links TRBV3-1 (or the pseudogene TRBV3-2) to TRBJ2-1, with D possibly TRBD2 on 5 matching bases. This CDR3 is built from 13 residues. The V end was cut by 4 bases, the J end by 3 bases, with 7 bases between. Germline-derived CDR1 and CDR2 are LGHDT and YNNKEL (reference sequence).

This clone was detected only once. This chain joins TRBV2 and TRBJ1-5; maybe TRBD1 (5 bases). The CDR3 has 14 amino acids. Germline CDR1 SNHLY, CDR2 FYNNEI. The V end lost 5 bases, the J end lost 1 base, and 9 bases lay between the germline ends. In DNA form, the CDR3 reads TGTGCCAGCAGTAAAGACAGCAGCAATCAGCCCCAGCATTTT. Its translation: CASSKDSSNQPQHF.

This clone was seen a handful of times. The chain carries TRBV13 and TRBJ2-1, with D perhaps matching TRBD2 (5 bases). Trimming took off 5 bases at V and 10 bases at J, with 12 bases between the two ends. This CDR3 spans 12 amino acids. Germline loops: CDR1 PRHDT, CDR2 FYEKMQ (reference sequence). The CDR3 sequence: CASSAYLAEQFF. DNA of the CDR3: TGTGCCAGCAGCGCCTACCTAGCCGAGCAGTTCTTC.

The chain combines TRBV5-1 with TRBJ2-5; TRBD2 matches 9 bases. Trimming at V came to 6 bases and at J to 3 bases, leaving 0 bases not matched to a gene. Per germline, CDR1 SGHRS and CDR2 YFSETQ. There are 12 residues in the CDR3. The CDR3 here is CASKRGEETQYF. DNA of the CDR3: TGCGCCAGCAAGCGGGGGGAAGAGACCCAGTACTTC.

This clone was seen a few times. The CDR3 DNA sequence: TGTGCCAGCAGTCTTGGTATGCTAGCTTATGGCTACACCTTC. It is translated as CASSLGMLAYGYTF. The gene calls are TRBV5-8 and TRBJ1-2; no definite D call. Germline lookup yields CDR1 SGHTS and CDR2 YDEGEE. This CDR3 comprises 14 residues. Trimming removed 5 bases at V and 5 bases at J, with 16 bases between. The full variable domain, with the rest looked up from reference TRBV5-8 and TRBJ1-2, is EAGVTQSPTHLIKTRGQQATLRCSPISGHTSVYWYQQALGLGLQFLLWYDEGEERNRGNFPPRFSGRQFPNYSSELNVNALELEDSALYLCASSLGMLAYGYTFGSGTRLTVV.

This clone appeared a single time. The chain has TRBV7-8 and TRBJ2-1; 10 nucleotides agree with TRBD2. Germline V CDR1 and CDR2: SGHVS, FQNEAQ. The CDR3 is 16 residues long. The junction had 4 bases not matched to a gene; V was cut back by 4 bases and J by 1 base. CDR3 protein: CASSSGTSDSYNEQFF. The CDR3 nucleotides are TGTGCCAGCAGCTCCGGGACTAGCGATTCCTACAATGAGCAGTTCTTC.

CDR3 sequence: CASSLPGGGYTF. The DNA of the CDR3 is TGTGCCAGCAGCCTCCCCGGAGGAGGCTACACCTTC. The chain has TRBV5-4 and TRBJ1-2; D is unclear. Germline-derived CDR1 and CDR2 are SGHNT and YYREEE (reference sequence). There are 12 residues in the CDR3. The germline V and J ends were trimmed by 4 bases and 8 bases, with 12 bases remaining between them.

The chain combines TRBV5-1 with TRBJ2-1, with 8 bases that match TRBD1. Germline loops: CDR1 SGHRS, CDR2 YFSETQ. The CDR3 is 16 residues long. The junction had 5 bases not matched to a gene; V was cut back by 2 bases and J by 1 base. The CDR3 loop is CASSLKWDRSYNEQFF. CDR3 sequence (DNA): TGCGCCAGCAGCTTAAAGTGGGACAGGTCCTACAATGAGCAGTTCTTC.

There are a few counts of this clone. The chain carries TRBV4-1 and TRBJ2-1; 12 positions agree with TRBD2. V lost 0 bases to trimming and J lost 0 bases; unmatched junction nucleotides: 6. This CDR3 comprises 19 residues. Germline CDR1 reads MGHRA; CDR2 reads YSYEKL. The CDR3 DNA follows: TGCGCCAGCAGCCAAGAGGGACTAGCGGGTGGGCGCTCCTACAATGAGCAGTTCTTC. This encodes CASSQEGLAGGRSYNEQFF.